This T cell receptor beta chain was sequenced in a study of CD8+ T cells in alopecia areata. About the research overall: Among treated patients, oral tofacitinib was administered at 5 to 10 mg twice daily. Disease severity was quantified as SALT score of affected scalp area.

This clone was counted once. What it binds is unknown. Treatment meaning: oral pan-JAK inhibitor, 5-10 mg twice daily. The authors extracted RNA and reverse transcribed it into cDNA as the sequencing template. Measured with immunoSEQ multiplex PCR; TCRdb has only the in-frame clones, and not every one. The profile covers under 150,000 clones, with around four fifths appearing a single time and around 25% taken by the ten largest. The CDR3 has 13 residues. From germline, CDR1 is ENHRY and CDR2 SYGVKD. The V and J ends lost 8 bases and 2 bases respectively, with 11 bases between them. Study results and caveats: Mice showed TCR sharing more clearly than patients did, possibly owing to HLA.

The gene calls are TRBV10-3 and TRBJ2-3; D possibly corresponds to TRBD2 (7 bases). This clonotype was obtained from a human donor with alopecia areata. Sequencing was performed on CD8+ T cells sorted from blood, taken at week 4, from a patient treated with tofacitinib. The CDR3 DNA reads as TGTGCCATCCGGGGGGCGGACACAGATACGCAGTATTTT. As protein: CAIRGADTDTQYF.